Below are 12 T cell receptor beta chains sequenced from a single sample in a study of cytomegalovirus exposure and HLA in healthy donors. 60 Vbeta and 13 Jbeta primers were used in PCR. Measured with immunoSEQ multiplex PCR; TCRdb has only the in-frame clones, and not every one. The sample table sets out roughly 51,000 clones. The sequencing input was PBMCs. The receptors stem from a woman in her forties or fifties in good health and CMV-seropositive.

The chain employs TRBV19 and TRBJ1-1; 9 nucleotides agree with TRBD1. The CDR3 runs 13 residues. CDR1 LNHDA and CDR2 SQIVND come from the germline V gene (reference sequence). Trimming cost V 5 bases and J 5 bases; bases outside gene matches: 3. The CDR3 protein is CASSWTGVTEAFF. CDR3 sequence (DNA): TGTGCCAGTAGTTGGACAGGGGTGACTGAAGCTTTCTTT. Full variable domain (rest looked up from reference TRBV19 and TRBJ1-1): DGGITQSPKYLFRKEGQNVTLSCEQNLNHDAMYWYRQDPGQGLRLIYYSQIVNDFQKGDIAEGYSVSREKKESFPLTVTSAQKNPTAFYLCASSWTGVTEAFFGQGTRLTVV.

The chain recombines TRBV9 with TRBJ2-1; 8 bases match TRBD2. There are 15 residues in the CDR3. Germline CDR1 SGDLS, CDR2 YYNGEE. V shed 3 bases, J shed 3 bases, and the junction held 5 bases outside the gene matches. CDR3 DNA: TGTGCCAGCAGCGCGCGGGGGGCGGGCTACAATGAGCAGTTCTTC. Amino acids: CASSARGAGYNEQFF.

The V gene is TRBV2, the J gene TRBJ2-7; TRBD1 is a possible D gene (6 bases). V lost 7 bases to trimming and J lost 6 bases, with 10 bases between them. This CDR3 comprises 11 residues. In germline, CDR1 is SNHLY, CDR2 FYNNEI. CDR3 region: CASKRRGEQYF. The CDR3 coding sequence is TGTGCCAGCAAACGCAGGGGCGAGCAGTACTTC.

CDR3 amino acids: CASSVDTSGNTIYF. In nucleotides, the CDR3 is TGTGCCAGCAGCGTAGACACCTCTGGAAACACCATATATTTT. The V gene is TRBV9, the J gene TRBJ1-3; D is unclear. Germline-derived CDR1 and CDR2 are SGDLS and YYNGEE. The CDR3 sequence is 14 residues long. V gave up 0 bases and J gave up 0 bases, with 4 bases separating them.

This chain links TRBV19 with TRBJ2-3, with TRBD1 identical over 7 bases. There are 15 residues in the CDR3. Germline loops: CDR1 LNHDA, CDR2 SQIVND (reference sequence). V lost 1 base to trimming and J lost 2 bases; unmatched junction nucleotides: 3. For the CDR3, the DNA is TGTGCCAGTAGTATAGGAACAGGGGACACAGATACGCAGTATTTT. This encodes CASSIGTGDTDTQYF.

The V and J genes are TRBV5-4 and TRBJ2-1, with 11 bases identical to TRBD2. CDR1 SGHNT and CDR2 YYREEE come from the germline V gene (reference sequence). This CDR3 contains 17 residues. The junction had 8 bases not matched to a gene; V was cut back by 2 bases and J by 4 bases. The CDR3 is CASSFLSASGGYNEQFF. The CDR3 coding sequence is TGTGCCAGCAGCTTTTTATCGGCTAGCGGGGGGTACAATGAGCAGTTCTTC.

The chain links TRBV29-1 to TRBJ2-2, with D unclear. Germline CDR1 and CDR2: SQVTM and ANQGSEA. CDR3 length: 16 amino acids. V lost 7 bases to trimming and J lost 4 bases, with 22 bases between them. CDR3 sequence (DNA): TGCAGCGCCACTCCAATAGCCTCCACTTCCACCGGGGAGCTGTTTTTT. It encodes CSATPIASTSTGELFF.

V gene TRBV28 combines with J gene TRBJ1-4; no firm D call. Germline CDR1 and CDR2: MDHEN and SYDVKM. The V gene lost 5 bases and the J gene lost 9 bases, with 13 bases spanning the gap. The CDR3 has 13 amino acids. CDR3 DNA sequence: TGTGCCAGCAGTACAGAATCGATGAAAAAACTGTTTTTT. It codes for CASSTESMKKLFF. The variable domain in full, completed from reference TRBV28 and TRBJ1-4, reads DVKVTQSSRYLVKRTGEKVFLECVQDMDHENMFWYRQDPGLGLRLIYFSYDVKMKEKGDIPEGYSVSREKKERFSLILESASTNQTSMYLCASSTESMKKLFFGSGTQLSVL.

The chain links TRBV14 to TRBJ2-7, with TRBD2 matching over 9 bases. Germline CDR1 is SGHDN and CDR2 is FVKESK. V dropped 0 bases and J dropped 1; count of bases not matched to a gene: 7. The CDR3 has 17 residues. CDR3 in DNA: TGTGCCAGCAGCCAAGAGATTGTAGCGGGGGCTTCCTACGAGCAGTACTTC. It codes for CASSQEIVAGASYEQYF.

This chain uses TRBV2 with TRBJ1-2, with 9 bases lining up with TRBD1. Germline CDR1 SNHLY, CDR2 FYNNEI. V gave up 6 bases and J gave up 5 bases; unmatched junction bases: 7. The CDR3 loop spans 14 amino acids. The CDR3: CASRDGDRVYGYTF. CDR3 in DNA: TGTGCCAGCAGGGATGGGGACAGGGTATATGGCTACACCTTC.

CDR3 sequence reads: CASRNVQGYNSPLHF. In nucleotides, the CDR3 is TGTGCCAGCAGGAACGTCCAGGGCTATAATTCACCCCTCCACTTT. The V gene is TRBV11-2, the J gene TRBJ1-6, with D maybe TRBD1 (5 bases). The V end lost 6 bases, the J end lost 3 bases, and 12 bases lay between the germline ends. The CDR3 contains 15 residues. Germline CDR1 reads SGHAT; CDR2 reads FQNNGV.

The CDR3 DNA reads as TGTGCCAGCATGAGGACAGGGGGGGGGTATGGCTACACCTTC. Amino acid sequence: CASMRTGGGYGYTF. The chain carries TRBV2 and TRBJ1-2; 10 bases are shared with TRBD1. With V trimmed by 7 bases and J by 5 bases, 7 bases remained unmatched. Germline loops: CDR1 SNHLY, CDR2 FYNNEI. The CDR3 sequence is 14 residues long. The full variable domain, completed using reference TRBV2 and TRBJ1-2, is EPEVTQTPSHQVTQMGQEVILRCVPISNHLYFYWYRQILGQKVEFLVSFYNNEISEKSEIFDDQFSVERPDGSNFTLKIRSTKLEDSAMYFCASMRTGGGYGYTFGSGTRLTVV.